One and the same sample provided the 16 T cell receptor beta chains below, sequenced in a study of blood T cells in healthy people across ages. Sample-barcoded 5' priming and a J-beta primer mix drove a second PCR of 7 to 11 cycles. TCRdb fed the 5' RACE reads into MiXCR, producing one record per CDR3 protein. The repertoire holds about 970,000 distinct CDR3 sequences, with roughly half as singletons. The sequenced material came from blood. These TCRs come from a woman aged 55 to 70 in good health.

This clonotype has more than one count but fewer than ten. V usage is TRBV3-1 and J usage is TRBJ2-5, with D tentatively TRBD1 (7 bases). The germline V gene has CDR1 LGHDT and CDR2 YNNKEL (reference sequence). The CDR3 extends over 14 amino acids. The ends were cut back, 1 base at V and 11 bases at J, with 17 bases in the middle. The CDR3 is CASSQARGTGEQYF. DNA for the CDR3: TGTGCCAGCAGCCAAGCCAGGGGGACGGGAGAGCAGTACTTC.

This chain uses TRBV20-1 with TRBJ2-5; D is possibly TRBD1 or TRBD2 (5 bases each). Trimming removed 6 bases at V and 11 bases at J, with 25 bases between. The CDR3 spans 14 residues. Germline values: CDR1 DFQATT, CDR2 SNEGSKA (reference sequence). The CDR3 here is CSARIGGPHNEQYF. The DNA for the CDR3 is TGCAGTGCACGAATTGGGGGACCACACAATGAGCAGTACTTC.

This clonotype was found once. V usage is TRBV9 and J usage is TRBJ2-1; D possibly uses TRBD1 or TRBD2 (6 bases each). V was clipped by 5 bases and J by 7 bases, with 13 bases between them. Looked up from germline, CDR1 is SGDLS and CDR2 is YYNGEE. This CDR3 has 13 amino acids. This chain's CDR3 is CASRIGGGNEQFF. For the CDR3, the DNA is TGTGCCAGCAGGATTGGAGGGGGAAATGAGCAGTTCTTC.

This clonotype occurred a few times. One junction end does not reproduce the germline sequence, and a read error may be involved. The rearrangement joins TRBV5-1 to TRBJ2-7; TRBD1 might be the D (5 bases). CDR3 length: 14 amino acids. Germline V gene sequence: CDR1 SGHRS, CDR2 YFSETQ. This chain's CDR3 is CASSLGDRSYEQYF. DNA for the CDR3: TGTGCCAGCAGCTTGGGCGACAGATCCTACGAGCAGTACTTC.

In this sample, this clonotype turned up a few times. The chain uses TRBV20-1 and TRBJ2-7, with D perhaps matching TRBD2 (6 bases). In germline, CDR1 is DFQATT, CDR2 SNEGSKA (reference sequence). The CDR3 consists of 15 residues. The V gene lost 4 bases and the J gene lost 6 bases, with 22 bases spanning the gap. In nucleotides, the CDR3 is TGCAGTGCTACCCCGACCGGGAGCTCCCGCCTCGAGCAGTACTTC. This encodes CSATPTGSSRLEQYF.

This chain links TRBV28 with TRBJ2-1; a possible D gene is TRBD2 (5 bases). The CDR3 spans 16 residues. Germline CDR1 and CDR2: MDHEN and SYDVKM. Trimming stripped 1 base from V and 6 bases from J, with 16 bases between. The CDR3 DNA follows: TGTGCCAGCAGTTTATTAGGCGGGCAGTATGGCAATGAGCAGTTCTTC. Translating gives CASSLLGGQYGNEQFF. The whole variable domain, filled in from reference TRBV28 and TRBJ2-1, reads DVKVTQSSRYLVKRTGEKVFLECVQDMDHENMFWYRQDPGLGLRLIYFSYDVKMKEKGDIPEGYSVSREKKERFSLILESASTNQTSMYLCASSLLGGQYGNEQFFGPGTRLTVL.

The chain uses TRBV6-1 and TRBJ1-1, with D possibly being TRBD1 (6 bases). V was clipped by 10 bases and J by 0 bases, with 15 bases between them. Germline V lookup: CDR1 MNHNS, CDR2 SASEGT. The CDR3 contains 14 residues. This CDR3 is CATKTDRLNTEAFF. The CDR3 DNA is TGTGCCACCAAAACGGACAGATTGAACACTGAAGCTTTCTTT.

The genes are TRBV5-1 and TRBJ1-5; D ambiguous. The V end was cut by 4 bases, the J end by 6 bases, with 17 bases between. The CDR3 consists of 15 residues. Germline loops: CDR1 SGHRS, CDR2 YFSETQ. CDR3 residues: CASSPGLAPGQPQHF. CDR3 coding DNA: TGCGCCAGCAGCCCTGGACTGGCCCCGGGTCAGCCCCAGCATTTT.

The chain carries TRBV29-1 and TRBJ2-1; 8 positions match TRBD2. Germline V gives CDR1 SQVTM, CDR2 ANQGSEA. There are 15 residues in the CDR3. CDR3 sequence reads: CSYWTGGRGDNEQFF. Written as DNA, the CDR3 is TGCAGTTATTGGACGGGGGGGCGCGGGGACAATGAGCAGTTCTTC.

V usage is TRBV7-2 and J usage is TRBJ1-5; D might be TRBD1 (5 bases). Between the trimmed V and J ends, which lost 11 bases and 4 bases, there was a span of 15 bases. Germline CDR1 and CDR2: SGHTA and FQGNSA. There are 13 residues in the CDR3. This chain's CDR3 is CACTRDRNQPQHF. CDR3 sequence (DNA): TGTGCCTGCACCCGGGACCGAAATCAGCCCCAGCATTTT.

V and J are TRBV7-2 and TRBJ1-1; D gene unclear. Trimming removed 5 bases at V and 3 bases at J, with 13 bases between. CDR3 length: 14 amino acids. Per germline, CDR1 SGHTA and CDR2 FQGNSA. The chain's CDR3 is CASSKRVRDTEAFF. The CDR3 coding sequence is TGTGCCAGCAGCAAGAGGGTCCGGGACACTGAAGCTTTCTTT.

V gene TRBV7-3 combines with J gene TRBJ2-3; 9 bases agree with TRBD2. Germline V gives CDR1 SGHTA, CDR2 FQGTGA. V lost 4 bases to trimming and J lost 8 bases; unmatched junction nucleotides: 10. The CDR3 contains 15 residues. CDR3 protein: CASSSGLAEGGTQYF. In DNA, the CDR3 is TGTGCCAGCAGCTCGGGACTAGCAGAGGGAGGTACGCAGTATTTT.

The table lists this clonotype with a few counts. This chain links TRBV12-3 or TRBV12-4 with TRBJ2-3; TRBD2 matches 7 bases. This CDR3 has 17 amino acids. J was trimmed by 4 bases and V by 3 bases; bases with no gene match: 13. CDR3 nucleotide sequence: TGTGCCAGCAGTTTGATGCTGACTAGCACCATAGCAGATACGCAGTATTTT. It specifies CASSLMLTSTIADTQYF.

The chain couples TRBV25-1 to TRBJ2-3; D possibly matches TRBD1 or TRBD2 (5 bases each). Germline CDR1 and CDR2: MGHDK and SYGVNS. This CDR3 has 16 residues. V dropped 7 bases and J dropped 2 bases, with 19 bases sitting between them. The CDR3 coding sequence is TGTGCCAGCACAATTACCCGGGACGGGGACACAGATACGCAGTATTTT. It translates to CASTITRDGDTDTQYF.

The rearrangement uses TRBV7-9 and TRBJ1-2; 7 bases match TRBD1. Germline V CDR1 and CDR2: SEHNR, FQNEAQ (reference sequence). CDR3 length: 13 residues. The junction had 5 bases not matched to a gene; V was cut back by 6 bases and J by 4 bases. The CDR3 is CASSTGVGYGYTF. The CDR3 DNA reads TGTGCCAGCAGTACAGGGGTGGGCTATGGCTACACCTTC.

The chain employs TRBV20-1 and TRBJ2-1; D remains ambiguous. The CDR3 totals 14 residues. Germline CDR1 reads DFQATT; CDR2 reads SNEGSKA (reference sequence). V dropped 6 bases and J dropped 0 bases, with 12 bases sitting between them. The CDR3 DNA follows: TGCAGTGCCCCGGTGTTTCACTCCTACAATGAGCAGTTCTTC. It codes for CSAPVFHSYNEQFF.